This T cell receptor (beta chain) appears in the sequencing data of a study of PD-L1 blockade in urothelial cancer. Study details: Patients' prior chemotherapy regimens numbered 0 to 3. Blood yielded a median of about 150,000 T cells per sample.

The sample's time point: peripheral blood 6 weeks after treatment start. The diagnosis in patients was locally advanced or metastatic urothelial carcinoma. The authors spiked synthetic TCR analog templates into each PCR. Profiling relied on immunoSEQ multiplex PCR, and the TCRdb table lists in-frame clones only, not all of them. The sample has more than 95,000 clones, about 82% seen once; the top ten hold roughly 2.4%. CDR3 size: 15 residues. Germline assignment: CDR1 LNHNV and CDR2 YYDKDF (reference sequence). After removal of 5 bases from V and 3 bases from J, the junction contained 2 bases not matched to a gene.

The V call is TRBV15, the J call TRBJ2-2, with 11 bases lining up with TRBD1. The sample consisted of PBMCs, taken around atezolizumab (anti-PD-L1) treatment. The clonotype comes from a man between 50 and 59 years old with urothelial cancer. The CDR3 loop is CATSLDRGHTGELFF. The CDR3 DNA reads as TGTGCCACCAGCTTGGACAGGGGGCACACCGGGGAGCTGTTTTTT.